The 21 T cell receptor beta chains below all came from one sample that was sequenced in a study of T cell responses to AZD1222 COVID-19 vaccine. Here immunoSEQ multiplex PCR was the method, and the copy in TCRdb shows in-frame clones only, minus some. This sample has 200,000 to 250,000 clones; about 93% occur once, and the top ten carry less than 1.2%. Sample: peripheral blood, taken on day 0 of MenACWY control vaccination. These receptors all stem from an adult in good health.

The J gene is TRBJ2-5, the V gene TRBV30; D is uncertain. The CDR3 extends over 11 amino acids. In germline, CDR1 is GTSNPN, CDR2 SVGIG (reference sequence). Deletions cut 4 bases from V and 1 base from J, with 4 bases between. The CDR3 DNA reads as TGTGCCTGGACAGCCCAAGAGACCCAGTACTTC. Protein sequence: CAWTAQETQYF.

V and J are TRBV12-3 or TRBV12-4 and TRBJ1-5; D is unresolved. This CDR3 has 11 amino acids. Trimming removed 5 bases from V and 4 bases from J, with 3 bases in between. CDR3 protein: CASSGNQPQHF. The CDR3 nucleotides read TGTGCCAGCAGTGGTAATCAGCCCCAGCATTTT.

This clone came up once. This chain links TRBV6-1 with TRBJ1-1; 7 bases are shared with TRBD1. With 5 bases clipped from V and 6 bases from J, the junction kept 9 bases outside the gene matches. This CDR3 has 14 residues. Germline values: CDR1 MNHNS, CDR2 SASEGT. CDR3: CASSSEGAWPEAFF. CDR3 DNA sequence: TGTGCCAGCAGTTCCGAGGGGGCCTGGCCTGAAGCTTTCTTT.

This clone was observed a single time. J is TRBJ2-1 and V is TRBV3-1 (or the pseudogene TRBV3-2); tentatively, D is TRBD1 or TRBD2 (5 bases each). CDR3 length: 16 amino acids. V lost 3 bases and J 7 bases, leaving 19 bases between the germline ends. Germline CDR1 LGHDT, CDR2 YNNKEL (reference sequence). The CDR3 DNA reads TGTGCCAGCAGCCAGGAGCCGGGACGGGTGAGGAATGAGCAGTTCTTC. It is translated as CASSQEPGRVRNEQFF.

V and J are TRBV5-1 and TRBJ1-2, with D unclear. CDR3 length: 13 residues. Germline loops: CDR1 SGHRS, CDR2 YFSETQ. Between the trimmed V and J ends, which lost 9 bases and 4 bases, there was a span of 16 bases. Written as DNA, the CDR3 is TGCGCCACCACAGCTCGGGAGGGCTATGGCTACACCTTC. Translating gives CATTAREGYGYTF.

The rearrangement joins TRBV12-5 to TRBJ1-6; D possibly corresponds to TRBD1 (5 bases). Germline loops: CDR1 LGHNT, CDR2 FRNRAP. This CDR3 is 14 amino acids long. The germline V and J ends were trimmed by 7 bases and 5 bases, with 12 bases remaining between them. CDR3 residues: CASARDGNNSPLHF. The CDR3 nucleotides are TGTGCTAGTGCCCGGGACGGTAATAATTCACCCCTCCACTTT.

The CDR3, as DNA: TGTGCCAGCAGGTACGGACAGGGGCAGGGAGATACGCAGTATTTT. Translating gives CASRYGQGQGDTQYF. The chain carries TRBV5-8 and TRBJ2-3; 9 bases match TRBD1. This CDR3 region has 15 residues. Germline V gene data show CDR1 as SGHTS and CDR2 as YDEGEE. V was clipped by 5 bases and J by 5 bases; unmatched bases: 9.

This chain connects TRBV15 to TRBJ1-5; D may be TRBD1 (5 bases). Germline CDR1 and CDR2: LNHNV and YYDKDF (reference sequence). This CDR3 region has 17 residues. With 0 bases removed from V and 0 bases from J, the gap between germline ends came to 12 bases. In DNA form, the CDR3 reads TGTGCCACCAGCAGAGATCCCCGGGACCTTAGCAATCAGCCCCAGCATTTT. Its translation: CATSRDPRDLSNQPQHF.

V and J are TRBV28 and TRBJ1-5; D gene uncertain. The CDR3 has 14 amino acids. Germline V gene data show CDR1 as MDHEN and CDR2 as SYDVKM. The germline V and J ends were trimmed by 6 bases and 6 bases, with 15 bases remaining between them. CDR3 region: CASSVAARSQPQHF. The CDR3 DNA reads TGTGCCAGCAGCGTAGCAGCACGGAGTCAGCCCCAGCATTTT.

CDR3: CASSYWGTGNTGELFF. In DNA, the CDR3 is TGTGCCAGCAGTTACTGGGGGACGGGGAACACCGGGGAGCTGTTTTTT. The chain couples TRBV6-2 or TRBV6-3 to TRBJ2-2; D may correspond to TRBD1 or TRBD2 (5 bases each). CDR1 MNHEY and CDR2 SVGEGT come from the germline V gene. V shed 1 base and J shed 1 base, with 10 bases lying between them. The CDR3 sequence is 16 residues long.

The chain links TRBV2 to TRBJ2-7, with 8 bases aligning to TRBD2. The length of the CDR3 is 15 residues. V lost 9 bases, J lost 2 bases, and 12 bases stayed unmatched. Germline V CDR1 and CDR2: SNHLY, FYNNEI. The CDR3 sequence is CASRKEAGDTYEQYF. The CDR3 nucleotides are TGTGCCAGTAGAAAAGAAGCGGGAGATACCTACGAGCAGTACTTC.

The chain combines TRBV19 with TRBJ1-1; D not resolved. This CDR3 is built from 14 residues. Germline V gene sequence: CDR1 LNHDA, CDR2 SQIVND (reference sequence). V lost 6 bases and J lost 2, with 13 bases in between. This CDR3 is CASSPSAINTEAFF. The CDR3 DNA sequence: TGTGCCAGTAGCCCCAGTGCGATCAACACTGAAGCTTTCTTT.

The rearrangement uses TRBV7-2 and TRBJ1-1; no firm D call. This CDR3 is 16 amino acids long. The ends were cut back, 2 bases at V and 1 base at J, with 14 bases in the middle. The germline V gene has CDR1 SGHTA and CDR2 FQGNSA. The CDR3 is CASSLSQLSRNTEAFF. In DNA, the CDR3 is TGTGCCAGCAGCTTATCCCAGCTTTCCAGGAACACTGAAGCTTTCTTT.

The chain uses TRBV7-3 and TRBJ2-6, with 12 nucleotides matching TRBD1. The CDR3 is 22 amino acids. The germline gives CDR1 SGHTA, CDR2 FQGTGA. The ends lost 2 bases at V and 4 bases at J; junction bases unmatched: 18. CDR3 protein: CASSLGPGQGAWENVGANVLTF. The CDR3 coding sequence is TGTGCCAGCAGCTTAGGTCCGGGACAGGGGGCGTGGGAAAACGTAGGGGCCAACGTCCTGACTTTC.

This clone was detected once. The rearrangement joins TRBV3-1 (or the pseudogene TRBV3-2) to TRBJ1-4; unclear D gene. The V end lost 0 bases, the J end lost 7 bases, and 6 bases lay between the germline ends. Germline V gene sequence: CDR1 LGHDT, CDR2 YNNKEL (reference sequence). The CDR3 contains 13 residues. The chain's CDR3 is CASSQERGEKLFF. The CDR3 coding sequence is TGTGCCAGCAGCCAAGAAAGAGGTGAAAAACTGTTTTTT.

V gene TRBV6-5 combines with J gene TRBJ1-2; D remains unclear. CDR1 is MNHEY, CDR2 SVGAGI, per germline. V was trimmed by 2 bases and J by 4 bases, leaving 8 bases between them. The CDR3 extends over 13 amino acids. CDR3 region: CASSYRESYGYTF. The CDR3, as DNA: TGTGCCAGCAGTTACAGGGAGTCCTATGGCTACACCTTC.

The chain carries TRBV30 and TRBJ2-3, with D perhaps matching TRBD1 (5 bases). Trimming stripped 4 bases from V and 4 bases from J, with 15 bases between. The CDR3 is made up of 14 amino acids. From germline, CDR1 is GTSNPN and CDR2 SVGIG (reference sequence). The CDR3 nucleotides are TGTGCCTGGACCCCCAAGTGGGGCGCAGATACGCAGTATTTT. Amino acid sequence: CAWTPKWGADTQYF.

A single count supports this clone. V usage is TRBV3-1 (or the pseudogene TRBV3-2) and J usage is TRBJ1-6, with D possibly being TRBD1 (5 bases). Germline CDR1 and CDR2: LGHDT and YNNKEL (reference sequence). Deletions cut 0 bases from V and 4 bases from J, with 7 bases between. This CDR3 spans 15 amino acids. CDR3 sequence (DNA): TGTGCCAGCAGCCAAGACAGGGCTTATAATTCACCCCTCCACTTT. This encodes CASSQDRAYNSPLHF.

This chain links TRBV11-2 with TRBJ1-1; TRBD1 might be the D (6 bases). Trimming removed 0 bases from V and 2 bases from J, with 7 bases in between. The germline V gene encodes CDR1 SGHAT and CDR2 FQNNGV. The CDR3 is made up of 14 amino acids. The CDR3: CASSLEGQNTEAFF. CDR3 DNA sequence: TGTGCCAGCAGCTTAGAGGGACAAAACACTGAAGCTTTCTTT.

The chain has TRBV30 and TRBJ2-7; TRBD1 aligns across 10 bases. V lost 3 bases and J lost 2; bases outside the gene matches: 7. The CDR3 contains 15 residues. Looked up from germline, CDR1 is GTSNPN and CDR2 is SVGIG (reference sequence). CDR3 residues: CAWSSWGQGTYEQYF. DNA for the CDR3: TGTGCCTGGAGCTCCTGGGGACAGGGGACCTACGAGCAGTACTTC.

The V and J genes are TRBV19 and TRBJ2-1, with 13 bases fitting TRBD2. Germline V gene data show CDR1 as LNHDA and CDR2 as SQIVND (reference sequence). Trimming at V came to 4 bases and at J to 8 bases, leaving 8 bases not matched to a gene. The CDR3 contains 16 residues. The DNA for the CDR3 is TGTGCCAGTAGTACCCCCGGACTAGCGGGGGTTTATGAGCAGTTCTTC. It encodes CASSTPGLAGVYEQFF.